One sample yielded the 30 T cell receptor beta chains listed below, sequenced in a study of T cell responses to AZD1222 COVID-19 vaccine. The repertoire was sequenced with immunoSEQ multiplex PCR; TCRdb's copy has only in-frame clones and lacks some. This sample has some 200,000 clones, with 85% to 95% found just once. Sample: peripheral blood, taken on day 0 of AZD1222 vaccination. The receptor source for this set is an adult in good health.

The V call is TRBV4-3, the J call TRBJ1-1, with a tentative D call TRBD1 (6 bases). CDR3 length: 16 amino acids. V dropped 8 bases and J dropped 4 bases, with 23 bases sitting between them. CDR1 LGHNA and CDR2 YSLEER come from the germline V gene. The CDR3 nucleotides are TGCGCCAGCGCTCCCGACTCTACAGGGAGTGGCACTGAAGCTTTCTTT. Translation: CASAPDSTGSGTEAFF.

The chain joins TRBV2 to TRBJ2-2; D gene ambiguous. There are 16 residues in the CDR3. Germline V gene sequence: CDR1 SNHLY, CDR2 FYNNEI. With 6 bases removed from V and 1 base from J, the gap between germline ends came to 15 bases. CDR3 sequence: CASSARPPGNTGELFF. CDR3 nucleotides: TGTGCCAGCAGCGCCCGTCCTCCAGGGAACACCGGGGAGCTGTTTTTT.

The gene calls are TRBV7-6 and TRBJ1-1; D is unresolved. Between the trimmed V and J ends, which lost 1 base and 1 base, there was a span of 10 bases. Germline CDR1 and CDR2: SGHVS and FNYEAQ. The CDR3 totals 15 residues. CDR3 in amino acids: CASSLEYPTNTEAFF. The CDR3 bases are TGTGCCAGCAGCTTAGAGTACCCGACGAACACTGAAGCTTTCTTT.

The chain combines TRBV7-9 with TRBJ2-1; 7 bases line up with TRBD2. Germline-derived CDR1 and CDR2 are SEHNR and FQNEAQ (reference sequence). Trimming cost V 3 bases and J 5 bases; bases outside gene matches: 19. This CDR3 spans 19 amino acids. Here the CDR3 reads CASSFDSLGMVAGHNEQFF. The CDR3 nucleotides are TGTGCCAGCAGCTTCGACTCACTCGGGATGGTAGCGGGCCACAATGAGCAGTTCTTC.

V and J are TRBV18 and TRBJ2-1, with 7 bases aligning to TRBD1. Germline loops: CDR1 KGHSH, CDR2 LQKENI. There are 16 residues in the CDR3. With V trimmed by 0 bases and J by 2 bases, 4 bases remained unmatched. The CDR3 is CASSPPGQAPYNEQFF. In DNA form, the CDR3 reads TGTGCCAGCTCACCACCCGGACAGGCCCCCTACAATGAGCAGTTCTTC.

The chain has TRBV7-2 and TRBJ1-2, with TRBD1 matching 11 bases. The V gene's germline CDR1 is SGHTA and CDR2 FQGNSA. Trimming cost V 5 bases and J 4 bases; bases outside gene matches: 12. The CDR3 has 17 amino acids. The CDR3 DNA follows: TGTGCCAGCAGCCCGACCGGGACAGGGGGGAGTATCTATGGCTACACCTTC. Its protein product is CASSPTGTGGSIYGYTF.

This clone was picked up a small number of times. This chain links TRBV19 with TRBJ2-3; no reliable D call. From germline, CDR1 is LNHDA and CDR2 SQIVND (reference sequence). CDR3 size: 13 residues. Trimming shortened V by 1 base and J by 6 bases, and 8 bases separated the two germline ends. The CDR3 nucleotides read TGTGCCAGTAGTATAGTAGTCCAGGATACGCAGTATTTT. It is translated as CASSIVVQDTQYF.

The rearrangement joins TRBV2 to TRBJ2-2, with D perhaps being TRBD1 or TRBD2 (5 bases each). CDR1 and CDR2 from the germline V gene are SNHLY and FYNNEI. The CDR3 extends over 12 amino acids. V was pared by 6 bases and J by 6 bases, with 8 bases between. The CDR3 sequence is CASRPGPGELFF. In nucleotides, the CDR3 is TGTGCCAGCAGGCCGGGACCCGGGGAGCTGTTTTTT. Drawing the rest from reference TRBV2 and TRBJ2-2, the complete variable domain is EPEVTQTPSHQVTQMGQEVILRCVPISNHLYFYWYRQILGQKVEFLVSFYNNEISEKSEIFDDQFSVERPDGSNFTLKIRSTKLEDSAMYFCASRPGPGELFFGEGSRLTVL.

V is TRBV3-1 (or the pseudogene TRBV3-2) and J is TRBJ2-1; D remains unclear. The CDR3 length is 13 residues. Germline CDR1 LGHDT, CDR2 YNNKEL (reference sequence). The V gene lost 5 bases and the J gene lost 5 bases, with 10 bases spanning the gap. The CDR3 loop reads CASSEGPHNEQFF. The DNA of the CDR3 is TGTGCCAGCAGCGAAGGACCCCACAATGAGCAGTTCTTC.

A few counts support this clone. V and J are TRBV7-2 and TRBJ2-5; D possibly corresponds to TRBD2 (6 bases). The V and J ends lost 3 bases and 3 bases respectively, with 14 bases between them. Looked up from germline, CDR1 is SGHTA and CDR2 is FQGNSA. The CDR3 is made up of 15 amino acids. The CDR3 bases are TGTGCCAGCAGCTTCTCTAGCGCCGGGAAAGAGACCCAGTACTTC. Its protein is CASSFSSAGKETQYF.

This chain uses TRBV29-1 with TRBJ2-7; unclear D gene. CDR3 length: 14 residues. V gave up 0 bases and J gave up 9 bases, with 18 bases separating them. Germline CDR1 reads SQVTM; CDR2 reads ANQGSEA. The CDR3 loop reads CSVEDLDTSLRQYF. As DNA, the CDR3 is TGCAGCGTTGAAGATCTTGACACTTCCCTAAGGCAGTACTTC.

The chain combines TRBV5-4 with TRBJ2-1; 10 bases fit TRBD2. The junction had 4 bases not matched to a gene; V was cut back by 2 bases and J by 14 bases. Germline CDR1 and CDR2: SGHNT and YYREEE (reference sequence). The CDR3 runs to 12 residues. The CDR3 sequence: CASSFGTSVEFF. The CDR3 coding sequence is TGTGCCAGCAGCTTTGGGACTAGCGTGGAGTTCTTC.

The rearrangement links TRBV11-2 to TRBJ1-1; D call uncertain. Germline-derived CDR1 and CDR2 are SGHAT and FQNNGV. This CDR3 has 14 amino acids. V dropped 3 bases and J dropped 3 bases, with 11 bases sitting between them. CDR3 nucleotide sequence: TGTGCCAGCAGCTTGGCGGGAGGGTACACTGAAGCTTTCTTT. Its translation: CASSLAGGYTEAFF.

The rearrangement links TRBV6-5 to TRBJ1-5, with 7 bases fitting TRBD1. Losses at the gene ends were 7 bases for V and 4 bases for J; bases not matched to a gene: 4. Germline V gene sequence: CDR1 MNHEY, CDR2 SVGAGI. The CDR3 extends over 13 amino acids. Here the CDR3 reads CASTTDRNQPQHF. In nucleotides, the CDR3 is TGTGCCAGCACTACGGACAGGAATCAGCCCCAGCATTTT.

The chain combines TRBV19 with TRBJ1-1, with 7 bases identical to TRBD1. This CDR3 spans 14 amino acids. Per germline, CDR1 LNHDA and CDR2 SQIVND (reference sequence). V shed 4 bases, J shed 0 bases, and the junction held 2 bases outside the gene matches. In nucleotides, the CDR3 is TGTGCCAGTAGTACAGGGGGAATGAACACTGAAGCTTTCTTT. Translated: CASSTGGMNTEAFF.

This chain links TRBV5-4 with TRBJ1-6, with TRBD1 as a possible D gene (6 bases). This CDR3 is built from 14 residues. V lost 6 bases and J 10 bases, leaving 17 bases between the germline ends. Germline V CDR1 and CDR2: SGHNT, YYREEE (reference sequence). This CDR3 is CASTRGAGESPLHF. The CDR3 DNA reads as TGTGCCAGCACCCGAGGTGCAGGGGAGTCACCCCTCCACTTT.

The V gene is TRBV7-9, the J gene TRBJ1-3; D unclear. The CDR3 runs to 14 residues. The germline CDR1 and CDR2 sequences are SEHNR and FQNEAQ (reference sequence). V shed 5 bases and J shed 0 bases, with 8 bases lying between them. Here the CDR3 DNA reads TGTGCCAGCAGCGGCAGGACCTCTGGAAACACCATATATTTT. Translation gives CASSGRTSGNTIYF.

The V and J genes are TRBV5-1 and TRBJ2-2; tentative D call: TRBD2 (7 bases). Looked up from germline, CDR1 is SGHRS and CDR2 is YFSETQ. Trimming removed 5 bases at V and 5 bases at J, with 16 bases between. The CDR3 runs to 15 residues. The chain's CDR3 is CASSPGGTGTGELFF. CDR3 coding DNA: TGCGCCAGCAGTCCGGGAGGAACAGGGACCGGGGAGCTGTTTTTT.

V and J are TRBV29-1 and TRBJ2-7; D not certain. The ends were cut back, 3 bases at V and 2 bases at J, with 11 bases in the middle. This CDR3 has 13 amino acids. The germline CDR1 and CDR2 sequences are SQVTM and ANQGSEA. The CDR3 protein is CSVEDGEAYEQYF. For the CDR3, the DNA is TGCAGCGTTGAGGACGGAGAGGCCTACGAGCAGTACTTC.

This rearrangement joins TRBV9 to TRBJ1-2, with D tentatively TRBD1 (5 bases). The CDR3 has 13 residues. The germline V gene has CDR1 SGDLS and CDR2 YYNGEE. Between the trimmed V and J ends, which lost 0 bases and 8 bases, there was a span of 11 bases. The CDR3 here is CASSVGGVEGYTF. In DNA form, the CDR3 reads TGTGCCAGCAGCGTAGGAGGGGTTGAGGGCTACACCTTC.

The chain joins TRBV18 to TRBJ1-4; TRBD1 is a possible D gene (5 bases). The V gene's germline CDR1 is KGHSH and CDR2 LQKENI. The V and J ends lost 1 base and 2 bases respectively, with 8 bases between them. The CDR3 sequence is 15 residues long. The CDR3 coding sequence is TGTGCCAGCTCACCACTCAGGGATACTAATGAAAAACTGTTTTTT. This sequence encodes CASSPLRDTNEKLFF. Variable domain in full (rest from reference TRBV18 and TRBJ1-4): NAGVMQNPRHLVRRRGQEARLRCSPMKGHSHVYWYRQLPEEGLKFMVYLQKENIIDESGMPKERFSAEFPKEGPSILRIQQVVRGDSAAYFCASSPLRDTNEKLFFGSGTQLSVL.

CDR3 nucleotides: TGTGCCAGTGAGAGGACAGGGGAGAACACTGAAGCTTTCTTT. Protein product: CASERTGENTEAFF. This chain links TRBV19 with TRBJ1-1; 9 bases agree with TRBD1. Germline V gene data show CDR1 as LNHDA and CDR2 as SQIVND (reference sequence). V lost 8 bases to trimming and J lost 1 base; unmatched junction nucleotides: 5. The CDR3 is made up of 14 amino acids.

This CDR3 is CASSLLGTTEAFF. CDR3 nucleotide sequence: TGTGCCAGCAGTTTATTGGGGACCACTGAAGCTTTCTTT. The chain combines TRBV12-3 or TRBV12-4 with TRBJ1-1, with D possibly being TRBD1 (5 bases). This CDR3 is 13 amino acids long. The V and J ends lost 2 bases and 4 bases respectively, with 8 bases between them.

V gene TRBV19 combines with J gene TRBJ1-2; unclear D gene. Germline CDR1 LNHDA, CDR2 SQIVND (reference sequence). The germline V and J ends were trimmed by 5 bases and 4 bases, with 14 bases remaining between them. The CDR3 covers 14 residues. Here the CDR3 reads CASSSEVGVYGYTF. CDR3 in DNA: TGTGCCAGTAGTTCAGAGGTCGGGGTCTATGGCTACACCTTC.

V usage is TRBV28 and J usage is TRBJ1-1, with 9 bases aligning to TRBD1. There are 14 residues in the CDR3. V trimming: 5 bases; J trimming: 7 bases; junction bases outside the gene matches: 8. Per the germline V gene, CDR1 is MDHEN and CDR2 is SYDVKM. Here the CDR3 DNA reads TGTGCCAGCAGTCTCGGGACAGGGTTCGGTGAAGCTTTCTTT. Its protein is CASSLGTGFGEAFF.

The chain employs TRBV4-1 and TRBJ2-7; D gene unclear. Trimming cost V 1 base and J 4 bases, with 8 bases left between them. CDR3 length equals 13 residues. Germline values: CDR1 MGHRA, CDR2 YSYEKL. This chain's CDR3 is CASSQGTGYEQYV. CDR3 nucleotides: TGCGCCAGCAGCCAAGGGACCGGTTACGAGCAGTACGTC.

The CDR3 DNA follows: TGTGCCAGCAGCCGGGACTTAGTATCCTACGAGCAGTACTTC. This gives the protein CASSRDLVSYEQYF. The J gene is TRBJ2-7, the V gene TRBV5-5, with D perhaps TRBD2 (6 bases). CDR1 is SGHKS, CDR2 YYEKEE, per germline (reference sequence). V was trimmed by 4 bases and J by 1 base, leaving 12 bases between them. The CDR3 spans 14 residues.

The genes are TRBV5-8 and TRBJ2-2; possibly TRBD1 for D (7 bases). The CDR3 length is 15 residues. With 4 bases removed from V and 5 bases from J, the gap between germline ends came to 15 bases. CDR1 is SGHTS and CDR2 is YDEGEE in the germline V gene. The CDR3 region has the DNA TGTGCCAGCAGCCCAGACAGGGCGGGGACCGGGGAGCTGTTTTTT. Translation: CASSPDRAGTGELFF.

J is TRBJ2-3 and V is TRBV14; D is undetermined. Between the trimmed V and J ends, which lost 3 bases and 5 bases, there was a span of 6 bases. The CDR3 loop spans 12 amino acids. The V gene's germline CDR1 is SGHDN and CDR2 FVKESK. The CDR3 protein is CASSQIKDTQYF. The CDR3 region has the DNA TGTGCCAGCAGCCAGATAAAAGATACGCAGTATTTT.

This chain uses TRBV12-3 or TRBV12-4 with TRBJ1-1; D gene ambiguous. This CDR3 is built from 12 residues. Trimming left V 6 bases short and J 3 bases short, with 8 bases between. The CDR3 protein is CASSFLHTEAFF. The CDR3 coding sequence is TGTGCCAGCAGCTTTCTACACACTGAAGCTTTCTTT.